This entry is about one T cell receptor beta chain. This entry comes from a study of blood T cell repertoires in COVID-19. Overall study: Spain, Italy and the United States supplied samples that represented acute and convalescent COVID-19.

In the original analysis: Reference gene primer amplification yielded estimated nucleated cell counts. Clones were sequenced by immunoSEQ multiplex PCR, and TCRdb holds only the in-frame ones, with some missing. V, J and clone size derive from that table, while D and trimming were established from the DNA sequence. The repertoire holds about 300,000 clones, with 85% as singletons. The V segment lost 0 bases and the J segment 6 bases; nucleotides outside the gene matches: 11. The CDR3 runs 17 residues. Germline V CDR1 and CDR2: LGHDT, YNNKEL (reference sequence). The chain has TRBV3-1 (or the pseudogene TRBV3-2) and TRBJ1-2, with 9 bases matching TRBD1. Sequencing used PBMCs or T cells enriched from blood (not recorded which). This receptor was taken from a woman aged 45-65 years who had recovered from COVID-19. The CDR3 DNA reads TGTGCCAGCAGCCAAGACCAAACCCTGGGACAGGGACATGGCTACACCTTC. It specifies CASSQDQTLGQGHGYTF.